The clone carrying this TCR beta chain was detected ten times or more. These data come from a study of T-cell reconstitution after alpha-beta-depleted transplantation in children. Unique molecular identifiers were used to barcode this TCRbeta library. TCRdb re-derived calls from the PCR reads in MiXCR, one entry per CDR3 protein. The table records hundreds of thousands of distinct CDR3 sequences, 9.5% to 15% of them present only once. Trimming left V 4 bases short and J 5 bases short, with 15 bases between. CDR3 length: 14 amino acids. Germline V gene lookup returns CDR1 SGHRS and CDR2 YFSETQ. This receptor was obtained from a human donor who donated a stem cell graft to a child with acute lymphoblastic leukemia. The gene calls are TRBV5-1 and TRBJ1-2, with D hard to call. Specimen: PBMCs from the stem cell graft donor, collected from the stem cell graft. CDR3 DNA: TGCGCCAGCAGCCCGTCCAGGCGACCTTATGGCTACACCTTC. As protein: CASSPSRRPYGYTF.